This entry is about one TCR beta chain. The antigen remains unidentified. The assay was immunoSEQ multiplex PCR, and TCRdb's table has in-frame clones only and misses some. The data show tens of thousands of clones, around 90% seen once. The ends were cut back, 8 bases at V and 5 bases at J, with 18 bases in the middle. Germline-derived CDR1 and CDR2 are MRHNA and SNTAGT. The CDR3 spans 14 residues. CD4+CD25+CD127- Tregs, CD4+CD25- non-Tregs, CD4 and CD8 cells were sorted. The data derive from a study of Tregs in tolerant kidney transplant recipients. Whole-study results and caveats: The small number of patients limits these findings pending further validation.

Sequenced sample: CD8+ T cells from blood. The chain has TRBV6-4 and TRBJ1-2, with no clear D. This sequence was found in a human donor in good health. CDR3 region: CASSSRGTGYGYTF. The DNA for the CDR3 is TGTGCCAGCTCAAGCCGAGGCACTGGGTATGGCTACACCTTC.